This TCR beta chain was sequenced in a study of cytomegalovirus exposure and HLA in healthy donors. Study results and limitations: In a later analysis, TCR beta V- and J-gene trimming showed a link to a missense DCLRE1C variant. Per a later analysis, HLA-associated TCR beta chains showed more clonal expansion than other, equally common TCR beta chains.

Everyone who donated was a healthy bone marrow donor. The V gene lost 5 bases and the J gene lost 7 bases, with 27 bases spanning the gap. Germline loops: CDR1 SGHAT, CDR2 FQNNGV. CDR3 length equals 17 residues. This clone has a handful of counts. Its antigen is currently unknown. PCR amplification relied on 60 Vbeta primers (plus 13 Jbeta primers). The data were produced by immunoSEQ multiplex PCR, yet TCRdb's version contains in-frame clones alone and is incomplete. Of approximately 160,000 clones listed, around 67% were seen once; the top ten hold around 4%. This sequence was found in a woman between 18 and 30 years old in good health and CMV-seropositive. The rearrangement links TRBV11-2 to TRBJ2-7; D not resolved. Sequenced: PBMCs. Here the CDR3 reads CASSPNPALRMSAEQYF. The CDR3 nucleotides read TGTGCCAGCAGCCCGAACCCAGCGTTGCGGATGAGTGCGGAGCAGTACTTC.